The source of this TCR beta chain is a study of cytomegalovirus exposure and HLA in healthy donors. Across the whole study: Earlier sequencing of about 179 million T cells yielded approximately 100 million unique TCR beta sequences.

Those who donated were healthy bone marrow donors. About this clone: The identical CDR3 is also encoded by other nucleotide sequences in the sample.

CDR1 and CDR2 from the germline V gene are KGHSH and LQKENI. This CDR3 has 13 amino acids. Between the trimmed V and J ends, which lost 2 bases and 3 bases, there was a span of 7 bases. It was with 60 Vbeta and 13 Jbeta primers that the PCR ran. In the source study's methods: Unique TCR beta chains totaled 80 million to 100 million in a later count, with around 11 million of them shared. Repertoires were generated with immunoSEQ multiplex PCR, while TCRdb's copy carries only in-frame clones and drops some. V, J and clone size are those of that table, while D and trimming were read from the DNA. The sample has 110,000 to 150,000 clones, 80% seen once; the top ten hold 4.5%.

The source is a man aged 35 to 55 in good health and CMV-seronegative. The chain carries TRBV18 and TRBJ1-1; D may be TRBD1 (5 bases). Sequenced material: PBMCs. CDR3 sequence reads: CASSPGGDTEAFF. CDR3 in DNA: TGTGCCAGCTCACCAGGAGGGGACACTGAAGCTTTCTTT.